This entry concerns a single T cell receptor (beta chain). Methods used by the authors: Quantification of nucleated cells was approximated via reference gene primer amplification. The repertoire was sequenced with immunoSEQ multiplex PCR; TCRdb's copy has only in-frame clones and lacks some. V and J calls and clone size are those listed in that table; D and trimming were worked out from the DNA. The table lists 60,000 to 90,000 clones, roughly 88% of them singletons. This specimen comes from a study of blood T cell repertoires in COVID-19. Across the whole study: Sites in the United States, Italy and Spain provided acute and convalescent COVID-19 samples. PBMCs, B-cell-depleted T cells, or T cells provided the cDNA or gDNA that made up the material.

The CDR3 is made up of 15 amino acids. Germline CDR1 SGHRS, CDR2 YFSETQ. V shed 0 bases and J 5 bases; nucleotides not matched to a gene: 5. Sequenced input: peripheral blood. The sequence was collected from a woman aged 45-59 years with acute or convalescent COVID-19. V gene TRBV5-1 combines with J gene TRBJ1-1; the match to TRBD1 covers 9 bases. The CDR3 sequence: CASSLAQGQGTEAFF. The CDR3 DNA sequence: TGCGCCAGCAGCTTGGCCCAAGGACAGGGGACTGAAGCTTTCTTT.